These T cell receptor beta chains were read from a single sample in a study of regulatory T cells in long-lasting Graves disease. MiXCR was run by TCRdb on the multiplex PCR reads, yielding one entry per CDR3 protein. Of about 530,000 distinct CDR3 sequences in the sample, around 15% are singletons; the top ten hold 25%. This sample was also put to use in a study of T cells in Graves' hyperthyroidism and ophthalmopathy.

The input for sequencing was peripheral blood mononuclear cells (PBMCs), taken at new diagnosis, from a patient treated with antithyroid drugs. The receptors come from a middle-aged woman with Graves disease. CDR3s include the opening cysteine and the closing phenylalanine or tryptophan. D genes are given only for firm matches. The size entry is marked missing in some rows and otherwise reads once, few, many or a size class.

d_gene	v_gene	abundance	j_gene	CDR3nt	CDR3aa
TRBD1	TRBV6-4	NA	TRBJ2-3	TGTGCCAGCAGCGAAGACAGGGGGCCGGATACGCAGTATTTT	CASSEDRGPDTQYF
TRBD1	TRBV2	many	TRBJ1-1	TGTGCCAGCAGGCGGATTGAACAGGGGGAGGTCACTGAAGCTTTCTTT	CASRRIEQGEVTEAFF
NA	TRBV18	many	TRBJ1-2	TGTGCCAGCTCACCGGGGGAAGACTATGGCTACACCTTC	CASSPGEDYGYTF
NA	TRBV2	many	TRBJ2-7	TGTGCCAGCAGCGATCCGGAGGGCTGGACTTCTCTTGACGAGCAGTACTTC	CASSDPEGWTSLDEQYF
TRBD1	TRBV10-3	many	TRBJ1-2	TGTGCCACGAATCCGGGACAGGGAGACAGCTACACCTTC	CATNPGQGDSYTF
NA	TRBV12-3/TRBV12-4	NA	TRBJ2-2	TGTGCCAGCAGTCCGGCCGGGACTCTCTCTAGGGGCACCGGGGAGCTGTTTTTT	CASSPAGTLSRGTGELFF
TRBD2	TRBV6-2/TRBV6-3	few	TRBJ2-5	TGTGCCAGCAGTGGACTAGCGGGCGCCAGGGACCAAGAGACCCAGTACTTC	CASSGLAGARDQETQYF
NA	TRBV6-5	many	TRBJ2-1	TGTGCCAGCAGTTTGGGACACCCCTCCTACAATGAGCAGTTCTTC	CASSLGHPSYNEQFF
NA	TRBV19	NA	TRBJ1-4	TGTGCCAGTAGTATAGTTGGCAGGTCTTCGGGCCCAACTAATGAAAAACTGTTTTTT	CASSIVGRSSGPTNEKLFF
NA	TRBV9	few	TRBJ1-5	TGTGCCAGCAGCGTAAAGGACTATAGCAATCAGCCCCAGCATTTT	CASSVKDYSNQPQHF
TRBD1	TRBV11-3	many	TRBJ2-1	TGTGCCAGCAGCCAAGACAGGGCCTCATACAATGAGCAGTTCTTC	CASSQDRASYNEQFF
NA	TRBV3-1	NA	TRBJ2-7	TGTGCCAGCAGCCAAGACCCCGACAGACCATACGAGCAGTACTTC	CASSQDPDRPYEQYF
TRBD2	TRBV20-1	many	TRBJ2-3	TGCAGTGCCAACTTAGCGGGGAGCACAGATACGCAGTATTTT	CSANLAGSTDTQYF
TRBD1	TRBV27	many	TRBJ1-6	TGTGCCAGCAGACTCGGGACAGGGGTGGATTCACCCCTCCACTTT	CASRLGTGVDSPLHF
TRBD1	TRBV20-1	few	TRBJ1-1	TGCAGTGTTACAGGGGGGAACACTGAAGCTTTCTTT	CSVTGGNTEAFF
TRBD1	TRBV6-1	many	TRBJ1-1	TGTGCCAGCAATACCGCAGGGGGGGCTGAAGCTTTCTTT	CASNTAGGAEAFF
TRBD1	TRBV7-9	NA	TRBJ2-7	TGTGCCAGCAGCTTGGGACAGCCCGAGCAGTACTTC	CASSLGQPEQYF
NA	TRBV9	NA	TRBJ1-5	TGTGCCAGCAGCGTAGGTCTGAATAGCAATCAGCCCCAGCATTTT	CASSVGLNSNQPQHF
NA	TRBV9	NA	TRBJ2-7	TGTGCCAGCAGCACTCCCGTTGAGGGTGGCTCCTACAATGAGCAGTACTTC	CASSTPVEGGSYNEQYF
NA	TRBV19	many	TRBJ2-1	TGTGCCAGTAGTATAGCCAGCTACAATGAGCAGTTCTTC	CASSIASYNEQFF
NA	TRBV4-1	NA	TRBJ1-1	TGCGCCAGCAGCCAAGATAAGTGGAGGGAAACTGAAGCTTTCTTT	CASSQDKWRETEAFF
NA	TRBV19	few	TRBJ1-5	TGTGCCAGTAAACTAGACGGCCTCAATCAGCCCCAGCATTTT	CASKLDGLNQPQHF
TRBD2	TRBV10-3	NA	TRBJ2-1	TGTGCCATCAGTGAGGGACTAGCAAATGAGCAGTTCTTC	CAISEGLANEQFF
TRBD2	TRBV12-3/TRBV12-4	many	TRBJ2-1	TGTGCCAGCAGTGGAGGGACTAGCGGCTACAATGAGCAGTTCTTC	CASSGGTSGYNEQFF
TRBD2	TRBV24-1	NA	TRBJ2-1	TGTGCCACCAGTGATTCGGGACTAGCGGGGGTCTCCTACAATGAGCAGTTCTTC	CATSDSGLAGVSYNEQFF
TRBD2	TRBV12-3/TRBV12-4	many	TRBJ2-7	TGTGCCACCACAATTGGGGTAGCGGGGCCCTACGAGCAGTACTTC	CATTIGVAGPYEQYF
NA	TRBV10-3	few	TRBJ2-7	TGTGCCATCAGTACAGGACGAACCTCCTACGAGCAGTACTTC	CAISTGRTSYEQYF
NA	TRBV27	many	TRBJ1-1	TGTGCCACCGGAATGGGGAACCAGAACACTGAAGCTTTCTTT	CATGMGNQNTEAFF
NA	TRBV6-2/TRBV6-3	NA	TRBJ2-7	TGTGCCAGCAGTGAGGGGCGCTCCTACGAGCAGTACTTC	CASSEGRSYEQYF
NA	TRBV12-3/TRBV12-4	many	TRBJ1-2	TGTGCCAGCCGACCGGCTAACTATGGCTACACCTTC	CASRPANYGYTF
NA	TRBV6-1	many	TRBJ2-7	TGTGCCAGCCCTGATTCGAGACATCTTGGCAACGCCTACGAGCAGTACTTC	CASPDSRHLGNAYEQYF
NA	TRBV19	many	TRBJ1-1	TGTGCCAGTAGTCCCATACCAGGGACCACTGAAGCTTTCTTT	CASSPIPGTTEAFF
NA	TRBV2	NA	TRBJ2-1	TGCGCCAGCAGCCCTGAGGGGTCCCCCTACAATGAGCAGTTCTTC	CASSPEGSPYNEQFF
NA	TRBV9	few	TRBJ2-5	TGTGCCAGCAGCGTAGAACCTAGCCAAGAGACCCAGTACTTC	CASSVEPSQETQYF
TRBD1	TRBV7-9	NA	TRBJ1-1	TGTGCCAGCAGCGCTGGGACAGGGGAACGGGCTTTCTTT	CASSAGTGERAFF
NA	TRBV10-3	NA	TRBJ2-2	TGTGCCATCAGTGATCCGAGCGGGGAGCTGTTTTTT	CAISDPSGELFF
NA	TRBV19	NA	TRBJ2-4	TGTGCCAGTAAAGACCCACGAGCCAACATTCAGTACTTC	CASKDPRANIQYF
TRBD2	TRBV20-1	many	TRBJ2-5	TGCAGTGCTTGCGACGGGAGGCAGCAAGAGACCCAGTACTTC	CSACDGRQQETQYF
TRBD2	TRBV7-9	many	TRBJ2-5	TGTGCCAGCAGGAAGCGGGGGCCCAAACAAGAGACCCAGTACTTC	CASRKRGPKQETQYF
TRBD1	TRBV5-4	NA	TRBJ1-6	TGTGCCAGCAGCTCCCAAGGGGGCATGTCACCCCTCCACTTT	CASSSQGGMSPLHF
NA	TRBV6-1	few	TRBJ1-1	TGTGCCAGCAGAAACGGCAACACTGAAGCTTTCTTT	CASRNGNTEAFF
TRBD1	TRBV6-1	few	TRBJ2-7	TGTGCCAGCAGTCGACAGGGGGAGGTTGGGCAGTACTTC	CASSRQGEVGQYF
TRBD2	TRBV5-4	NA	TRBJ2-1	TGTGCCAGCAACCACGGGGGGGCAGGGGCCTACAATGAGCAGTTCTTC	CASNHGGAGAYNEQFF
NA	TRBV29-1	NA	TRBJ1-2	TGCAGCGTTCTTCGACAGACCGTTTATGGCTACACCTTC	CSVLRQTVYGYTF